A single sample is the source of the 32 T cell receptor beta chains below, sequenced in a study of vaccination effects on CD4 cells after COVID-19. The data were produced by immunoSEQ multiplex PCR, yet TCRdb's version contains in-frame clones alone and is incomplete. The data show approximately 60,000 clones, approximately 70% seen once. The authors isolated CD4+ T cells after around 10 days of culture. Their antigen targets remain unknown. This specimen was CD4+ T cells from PBMCs cultured without peptide, taken before COVID-19 vaccination. The receptors here all came from a human donor who had a prior SARS-CoV-2 infection.

This chain connects TRBV11-1 to TRBJ2-1, with 9 bases identical to TRBD1. V gave up 4 bases and J gave up 7 bases; unmatched junction bases: 2. CDR3 size: 13 residues. Germline V gene lookup returns CDR1 SGHAT and CDR2 FQDESV (reference sequence). The CDR3 DNA reads TGTGCCAGCAGCTCTGGGACAGGGAATGAGCAGTTCTTC. It translates to CASSSGTGNEQFF.

The chain is built from TRBV5-4 and TRBJ2-3; perhaps TRBD2 as D (7 bases). CDR3 length: 15 residues. CDR1 is SGHNT and CDR2 is YYREEE in the germline V gene (reference sequence). The V end was cut by 4 bases, the J end by 2 bases, with 14 bases between. The DNA for the CDR3 is TGTGCCAGCAGCGGGGGGCTAGCGGACACAGATACGCAGTATTTT. Protein product: CASSGGLADTDTQYF.

V gene TRBV18 combines with J gene TRBJ2-3; tentatively, D is TRBD2 (6 bases). Deletions cut 3 bases from V and 3 bases from J, with 22 bases between. The V gene's germline CDR1 is KGHSH and CDR2 LQKENI. This CDR3 spans 18 amino acids. The chain's CDR3 is CASSPRGAGSSGTDTQYF. The CDR3 DNA reads as TGTGCCAGCTCACCTCGTGGGGCGGGATCCTCAGGGACAGATACGCAGTATTTT.

The chain combines TRBV6-2 or TRBV6-3 with TRBJ2-2; 10 bases are a match to TRBD2. The CDR3 contains 15 residues. CDR1 is MNHEY and CDR2 is SVGEGT in the germline V gene. With V trimmed by 5 bases and J by 3 bases, 3 bases remained unmatched. The CDR3 DNA reads TGTGCCAGCAGTGGCGGACTAGCGGACACCGGGGAGCTGTTTTTT. Translating gives CASSGGLADTGELFF.

The chain uses TRBV15 and TRBJ1-4; a weak D match, TRBD1 (6 bases). The CDR3 has 15 amino acids. The germline V gene has CDR1 LNHNV and CDR2 YYDKDF (reference sequence). Trimming removed 3 bases at V and 0 bases at J, with 8 bases between. This CDR3 is CATSRDSSTNEKLFF. CDR3 in DNA: TGTGCCACCAGCAGGGACAGCTCAACTAATGAAAAACTGTTTTTT.

J is TRBJ2-7 and V is TRBV28, with TRBD1 matching 7 bases. From germline, CDR1 is MDHEN and CDR2 SYDVKM. V lost 0 bases to trimming and J lost 10 bases; unmatched junction nucleotides: 3. There are 12 residues in the CDR3. The CDR3 nucleotides are TGTGCCAGCAGTTTATGGCAGGGGGAACAGTACTTC. Amino acid sequence: CASSLWQGEQYF.

The V call is TRBV2, the J call TRBJ1-2; 8 bases are a match to TRBD1. Germline V gene lookup returns CDR1 SNHLY and CDR2 FYNNEI. The length of the CDR3 is 14 residues. The junction had 6 bases not matched to a gene; V was cut back by 2 bases and J by 7 bases. The CDR3 sequence: CASSERGTGVGYTF. The DNA for the CDR3 is TGTGCCAGCAGTGAACGAGGGACAGGCGTTGGCTACACCTTC. Drawing the rest from reference TRBV2 and TRBJ1-2, the complete variable domain is EPEVTQTPSHQVTQMGQEVILRCVPISNHLYFYWYRQILGQKVEFLVSFYNNEISEKSEIFDDQFSVERPDGSNFTLKIRSTKLEDSAMYFCASSERGTGVGYTFGSGTRLTVV.

The chain uses TRBV6-1 and TRBJ1-6; a possible D gene is TRBD1 (5 bases). V lost 2 bases, J lost 8 bases, and 13 bases lay in between. The V gene's germline CDR1 is MNHNS and CDR2 SASEGT. The CDR3 contains 15 residues. In nucleotides, the CDR3 is TGTGCCAGCAGTGAAAGGTCAGGGATGGATTCACCCCTCCACTTT. The encoded protein is CASSERSGMDSPLHF.

The table lists this clone with a few counts. The chain joins TRBV5-1 to TRBJ2-2; 9 bases map to TRBD2. There are 17 residues in the CDR3. V shed 1 base, J shed 7 bases, and the junction held 11 bases outside the gene matches. CDR1 and CDR2 from the germline V gene are SGHRS and YFSETQ. The DNA of the CDR3 is TGCGCCAGCAGCTTGACCCTAGCGGGACCCAGTAGCGGGGAGCTGTTTTTT. The encoded protein is CASSLTLAGPSSGELFF.

The chain joins TRBV12-3 or TRBV12-4 to TRBJ1-1; weak D call: TRBD1 (5 bases). The CDR3 runs to 13 residues. V was shortened by 1 base and J by 8 bases, with 11 bases between the two germline ends. CDR3 sequence reads: CASSLDIQAEAFF. The CDR3 DNA is TGTGCCAGCAGTTTAGACATACAGGCCGAAGCTTTCTTT.

The chain couples TRBV5-4 to TRBJ2-5, with a weak D call TRBD1 (6 bases). CDR3 length: 14 amino acids. V dropped 4 bases and J dropped 4 bases, with 14 bases sitting between them. The germline CDR1 and CDR2 sequences are SGHNT and YYREEE (reference sequence). CDR3 loop: CASSEGTFGETQYF. The CDR3 DNA sequence: TGTGCCAGCAGCGAAGGGACATTCGGAGAGACCCAGTACTTC.

V is TRBV24-1 and J is TRBJ2-3, with 8 bases fitting TRBD1. V gave up 2 bases and J gave up 4 bases; unmatched junction bases: 10. The length of the CDR3 is 17 residues. The germline CDR1 and CDR2 sequences are KGHDR and SFDVKD. The CDR3 nucleotides are TGTGCCACCAGTGATTCCCGGACAGGGTCGGGCCCAGATACGCAGTATTTT. Its protein is CATSDSRTGSGPDTQYF.

The chain combines TRBV5-1 with TRBJ1-1; tentatively, D is TRBD1 (5 bases). This CDR3 contains 13 residues. Germline CDR1 SGHRS, CDR2 YFSETQ. Trimming removed 1 base from V and 3 bases from J, with 7 bases in between. The CDR3 DNA follows: TGCGCCAGCAGCTTGTTAGGGGACACTGAAGCTTTCTTT. Encoded protein: CASSLLGDTEAFF.

This clone was counted once. The gene calls are TRBV5-1 and TRBJ1-6, with 9 bases fitting TRBD1. The CDR3 is made up of 16 amino acids. The V segment lost 4 bases and the J segment 8 bases; nucleotides outside the gene matches: 10. Germline lookup yields CDR1 SGHRS and CDR2 YFSETQ. The CDR3 reads CASSKTSTGGDSPLHF. CDR3 DNA: TGCGCCAGCAGCAAGACCTCCACAGGGGGCGATTCACCCCTCCACTTT.

Judged by abundance, this clone is medium-sized. For the CDR3, the DNA is TGTGCCACCAGTGACCCGGGGGGAGCGGGAGTAGAGCAGTTCTTC. Amino acid sequence: CATSDPGGAGVEQFF. The chain uses TRBV24-1 and TRBJ2-1; 8 positions match TRBD2. CDR3 length: 15 residues. CDR1 and CDR2 (germline): KGHDR, SFDVKD. Trimming took 4 bases from V and 10 from J; bases not matched to a gene: 11.

The chain combines TRBV28 with TRBJ2-5; TRBD2 is a possible D gene (5 bases). Germline assignment: CDR1 MDHEN and CDR2 SYDVKM. V was pared by 3 bases and J by 5 bases, with 13 bases between. The CDR3 is 14 amino acids. Here the CDR3 reads CASSLAGIEETQYF. DNA for the CDR3: TGTGCCAGCAGTTTGGCCGGGATCGAGGAGACCCAGTACTTC.

V is TRBV2 and J is TRBJ1-2; TRBD1 might be the D (5 bases). Germline CDR1 and CDR2: SNHLY and FYNNEI. The CDR3 is made up of 15 amino acids. Trimming left V 2 bases short and J 2 bases short, with 12 bases between. CDR3: CASSEYSGTNYGYTF. The CDR3 DNA sequence: TGTGCCAGCAGTGAATACTCGGGGACCAACTATGGCTACACCTTC.

V gene TRBV19 combines with J gene TRBJ2-7; D possibly corresponds to TRBD2 (7 bases). Germline V gene sequence: CDR1 LNHDA, CDR2 SQIVND (reference sequence). The CDR3 spans 14 residues. Trimming shortened V by 6 bases and J by 4 bases, and 16 bases separated the two germline ends. The CDR3 here is CASSRGGRVYEQYF. The DNA of the CDR3 is TGTGCCAGTAGCCGCGGGGGCCGGGTGTACGAGCAGTACTTC. Variable domain in full (rest from reference TRBV19 and TRBJ2-7): DGGITQSPKYLFRKEGQNVTLSCEQNLNHDAMYWYRQDPGQGLRLIYYSQIVNDFQKGDIAEGYSVSREKKESFPLTVTSAQKNPTAFYLCASSRGGRVYEQYFGPGTRLTVT.

This rearrangement joins TRBV2 to TRBJ1-1; D possibly corresponds to TRBD1 (6 bases). The V end was cut by 6 bases, the J end by 5 bases, with 22 bases between. This CDR3 has 16 residues. In germline, CDR1 is SNHLY, CDR2 FYNNEI. The CDR3 protein is CASRGNIRGPGTEAFF. CDR3 nucleotides: TGTGCCAGCAGGGGTAACATACGGGGGCCTGGGACTGAAGCTTTCTTT. The full variable domain, completed using reference TRBV2 and TRBJ1-1, is EPEVTQTPSHQVTQMGQEVILRCVPISNHLYFYWYRQILGQKVEFLVSFYNNEISEKSEIFDDQFSVERPDGSNFTLKIRSTKLEDSAMYFCASRGNIRGPGTEAFFGQGTRLTVV.

The chain couples TRBV7-2 to TRBJ1-3; no reliable D call. The length of the CDR3 is 14 residues. Germline CDR1 and CDR2: SGHTA and FQGNSA. Trimming took off 5 bases at V and 1 base at J, with 9 bases between the two ends. The CDR3 nucleotides read TGTGCCAGCAGCCCATTAGGGTCTGGAAACACCATATATTTT. Translated, it gives CASSPLGSGNTIYF.

V is TRBV19 and J is TRBJ1-2; a weak D match, TRBD1 (6 bases). Germline-derived CDR1 and CDR2 are LNHDA and SQIVND (reference sequence). Trimming removed 8 bases at V and 6 bases at J, with 19 bases between. The CDR3 has 14 residues. Here the CDR3 reads CASGGHREIHGYTF. The CDR3, as DNA: TGTGCCAGTGGGGGGCACAGGGAGATACATGGCTACACCTTC.

The rearrangement joins TRBV2 to TRBJ2-2; TRBD2 is a possible D gene (6 bases). V was trimmed by 6 bases and J by 0 bases, leaving 14 bases between them. Germline CDR1 SNHLY, CDR2 FYNNEI. The CDR3 spans 16 residues. DNA for the CDR3: TGTGCCAGCAGCCTGGAGGGAATCTCGAACACCGGGGAGCTGTTTTTT. It yields the protein CASSLEGISNTGELFF.

CDR3 sequence reads: CASSPGGNSNQPQHF. DNA for the CDR3: TGCGCCAGCAGCCCCGGGGGGAATAGCAATCAGCCCCAGCATTTT. V usage is TRBV4-1 and J usage is TRBJ1-5; the D gene is possibly TRBD1 (5 bases). The CDR3 length is 15 residues. Trimming shortened V by 4 bases and J by 0 bases, and 10 bases separated the two germline ends. The germline gives CDR1 MGHRA, CDR2 YSYEKL.

The J gene is TRBJ1-2, the V gene TRBV2, with D maybe TRBD1 (6 bases). CDR1 is SNHLY and CDR2 is FYNNEI in the germline V gene. This CDR3 is 14 amino acids long. The ends were cut back, 5 bases at V and 6 bases at J, with 16 bases in the middle. CDR3: CASSKDRGIHGYTF. Here the CDR3 DNA reads TGTGCCAGCAGTAAGGACAGAGGGATTCATGGCTACACCTTC.

This clone was counted between two and nine times. The gene calls are TRBV11-3 and TRBJ2-1; 10 positions match TRBD1. The germline V gene has CDR1 SGHNT and CDR2 YENEEA. Germline trimming cut 2 bases from V and 14 bases from J; bases unmatched to any gene: 6. The CDR3 spans 13 residues. CDR3 region: CASSLTPGTGEFF. The CDR3 DNA sequence: TGTGCCAGCAGCTTAACCCCCGGGACAGGGGAGTTCTTC.

This clone has more than one count but fewer than ten. The CDR3 loop reads CASGKGLAPYEQYF. The CDR3 region has the DNA TGTGCTAGTGGAAAGGGACTAGCTCCCTACGAGCAGTACTTC. The rearrangement uses TRBV12-5 and TRBJ2-7; 9 bases map to TRBD2. This CDR3 is 14 amino acids long. Trimming took 6 bases from V and 2 from J; bases not matched to a gene: 5. Germline CDR1 and CDR2: LGHNT and FRNRAP.

There are a few counts of this clone. V usage is TRBV25-1 and J usage is TRBJ1-2; 8 bases are a match to TRBD1. This CDR3 contains 14 residues. CDR1 is MGHDK and CDR2 is SYGVNS in the germline V gene. V lost 6 bases to trimming and J lost 3 bases; unmatched junction nucleotides: 6. The DNA for the CDR3 is TGTGCCAGCAGCAGGGGACAGGCCGACTATGGCTACACCTTC. Its translation: CASSRGQADYGYTF.

The count of this clone is one. The rearrangement joins TRBV5-4 to TRBJ2-5; weak D call: TRBD1 (6 bases). The CDR3 length is 14 residues. CDR1 is SGHNT and CDR2 is YYREEE in the germline V gene (reference sequence). Trimming shortened V by 1 base and J by 0 bases, and 7 bases separated the two germline ends. The CDR3 is CASSLQGYQETQYF. The CDR3 region has the DNA TGTGCCAGCAGCTTGCAGGGGTACCAAGAGACCCAGTACTTC.

DNA for the CDR3: TGTGCCAGCAGCTTAGGGACGGGGGGGCTGAGGGCTTTCTTT. Translated: CASSLGTGGLRAFF. V gene TRBV11-2 combines with J gene TRBJ1-1, with D perhaps TRBD1 (6 bases). Trimming pared 1 base from V and 11 bases from J, leaving 17 bases between. The CDR3 has 14 residues. Germline V CDR1 and CDR2: SGHAT, FQNNGV.

In this sample, this clone turned up once. The gene calls are TRBV5-8 and TRBJ1-6, with no clear D. V was pared by 1 base and J by 10 bases, with 3 bases between. CDR1 SGHTS and CDR2 YDEGEE come from the germline V gene. This CDR3 is 11 amino acids long. CDR3 residues: CASSLYSPLHF. CDR3 DNA: TGTGCCAGCAGCTTGTACTCACCCCTCCACTTT.

The chain recombines TRBV4-2 with TRBJ1-5; no clear D gene. Trimming pared 3 bases from V and 5 bases from J, leaving 17 bases between. CDR3 length: 16 amino acids. In germline, CDR1 is LGHNA, CDR2 YNFKEQ. The CDR3 loop reads CASSHPGGAGDQPQHF. The CDR3 bases are TGTGCCAGCAGCCATCCCGGCGGTGCCGGGGATCAGCCCCAGCATTTT.

The chain couples TRBV6-2 or TRBV6-3 to TRBJ2-3; D is uncertain. Germline V CDR1 and CDR2: MNHEY, SVGEGT. This CDR3 has 12 residues. V was clipped by 0 bases and J by 6 bases, with 4 bases between them. In nucleotides, the CDR3 is TGTGCCAGCAGTTACTCAGGTGATACGCAGTATTTT. Its protein product is CASSYSGDTQYF.